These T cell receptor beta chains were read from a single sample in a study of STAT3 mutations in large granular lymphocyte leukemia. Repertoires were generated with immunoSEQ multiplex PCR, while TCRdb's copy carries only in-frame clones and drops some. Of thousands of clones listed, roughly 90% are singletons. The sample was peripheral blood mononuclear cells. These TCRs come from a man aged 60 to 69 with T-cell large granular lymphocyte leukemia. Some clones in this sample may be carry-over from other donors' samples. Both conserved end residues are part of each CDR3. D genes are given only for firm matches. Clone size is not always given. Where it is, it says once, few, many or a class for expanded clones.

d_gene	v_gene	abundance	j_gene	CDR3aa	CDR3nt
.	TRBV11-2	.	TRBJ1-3	CASSPGGGNTIYF	TGTGCCAGCAGCCCGGGGGGTGGAAACACCATATATTTT
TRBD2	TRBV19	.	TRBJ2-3	CASSITSGLTDTQYF	TGTGCCAGTAGTATAACTAGCGGTCTCACAGATACGCAGTATTTT
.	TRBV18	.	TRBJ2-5	CASSPLRETQYF	TGTGCCAGCTCACCCCTCCGAGAGACCCAGTACTTC
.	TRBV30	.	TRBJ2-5	CAWSGGWQETQYF	TGTGCCTGGAGTGGGGGGTGGCAAGAGACCCAGTACTTC
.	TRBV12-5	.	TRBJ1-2	CASGLALSPRVGYGYTF	TGTGCTAGTGGTTTGGCGCTTTCTCCGCGGGTAGGCTATGGCTACACCTTC
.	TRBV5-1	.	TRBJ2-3	CASSLAVGSDTQYF	TGCGCCAGCAGCTTGGCAGTAGGATCAGATACGCAGTATTTT
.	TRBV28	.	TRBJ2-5	CASSSGTGKETQYF	TGTGCCAGCAGTTCCGGGACCGGCAAAGAGACCCAGTACTTC
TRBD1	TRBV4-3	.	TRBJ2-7	CASSPGGAPPTEQYF	TGCGCCAGCAGCCCAGGGGGCGCCCCCCCAACCGAGCAGTACTTC
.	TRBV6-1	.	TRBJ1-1	CASSDWEAFF	TGTGCCAGCAGTGACTGGGAAGCTTTCTTT
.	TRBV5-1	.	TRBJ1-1	CASSTGYTEAFF	TGCGCCAGCAGCACAGGGTACACTGAAGCTTTCTTT
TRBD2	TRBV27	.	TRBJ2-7	CASSSLRLALSSYEQYF	TGTGCCAGCAGTTCCCTCCGACTAGCGTTGAGCTCCTACGAGCAGTACTTC
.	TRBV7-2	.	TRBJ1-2	CASSLAYGADYGYTF	TGTGCCAGCAGCTTAGCATATGGGGCAGACTATGGCTACACCTTC
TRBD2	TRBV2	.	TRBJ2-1	CASSDSLTGGDEQFF	TGTGCCAGCAGTGACTCCTTGACGGGAGGGGATGAGCAGTTCTTC
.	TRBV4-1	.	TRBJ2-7	CASSHLSGTTYEQYF	TGCGCCAGCAGCCATCTTTCCGGGACCACCTACGAGCAGTACTTC
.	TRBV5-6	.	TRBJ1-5	CASSLERYSNQPQHF	TGTGCCAGCAGCTTGGAGAGATATAGCAATCAGCCCCAGCATTTT
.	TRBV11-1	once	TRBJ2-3	CASSPKLGPDTQYF	TGTGCCAGCAGCCCCAAACTAGGTCCAGATACGCAGTATTTT
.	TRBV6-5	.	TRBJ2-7	CASSQRQRTYEQYF	TGTGCCAGCAGTCAACGACAGCGGACCTACGAGCAGTACTTC
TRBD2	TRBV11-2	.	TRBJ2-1	CASRAGRSSYNEQFF	TGTGCCAGCAGGGCCGGGAGGAGCTCCTACAATGAGCAGTTCTTC
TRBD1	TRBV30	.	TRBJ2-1	CALQGDLAGEQFF	TGTGCCCTCCAGGGGGACCTAGCAGGTGAGCAGTTCTTC
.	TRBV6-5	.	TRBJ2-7	CASKGGGAEQYF	TGTGCCAGCAAAGGTGGGGGAGCGGAGCAGTACTTC
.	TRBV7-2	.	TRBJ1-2	CASSFGLRAPTF	TGTGCCAGCAGCTTTGGGCTCAGGGCTCCTACCTTC
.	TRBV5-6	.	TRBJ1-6	CASSPGLNSPLHF	TGTGCCAGCAGCCCGGGGCTGAATTCACCCCTCCACTTT
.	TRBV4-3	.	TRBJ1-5	CASSQELNQPQHF	TGCGCCAGCAGCCAGGAACTCAATCAGCCCCAGCATTTT
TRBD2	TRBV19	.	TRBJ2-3	CASSRAQAGISTDTQYF	TGTGCCAGTAGTAGAGCTCAAGCGGGGATAAGCACAGATACGCAGTATTTT
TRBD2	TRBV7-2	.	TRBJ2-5	CASSLAGTSGQETQYF	TGTGCCAGCAGCTTAGCCGGGACTAGCGGACAAGAGACCCAGTACTTC
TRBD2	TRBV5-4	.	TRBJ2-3	CASSPGLADSTQYF	TGTGCCAGCAGCCCGGGACTAGCGGACAGTACGCAGTATTTT
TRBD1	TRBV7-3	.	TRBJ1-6	CASSLGQGGSPLHF	TGTGCCAGCAGCTTAGGACAGGGAGGTTCACCCCTCCACTTT
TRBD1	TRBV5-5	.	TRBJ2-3	CASSLGQGRSDTQYF	TGTGCCAGCAGCTTGGGACAGGGTCGGTCCGATACGCAGTATTTT
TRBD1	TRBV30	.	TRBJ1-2	CAWSYGTVSYTF	TGTGCCTGGAGTTATGGGACAGTCAGCTACACCTTC
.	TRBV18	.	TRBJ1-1	CASSLGTENTEAFF	TGTGCCAGCTCATTAGGGACGGAGAACACTGAAGCTTTCTTT
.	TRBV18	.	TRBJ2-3	CASSPRVITDTQYF	TGTGCCAGCTCACCACGGGTAATAACAGATACGCAGTATTTT
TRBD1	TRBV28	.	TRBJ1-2	CAEGTGSYGYTF	TGTGCCGAGGGGACAGGGAGCTATGGCTACACCTTC
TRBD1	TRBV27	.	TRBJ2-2	CATGTGGGSTGELFF	TGTGCCACAGGGACAGGGGGAGGGTCGACCGGGGAGCTGTTTTTT
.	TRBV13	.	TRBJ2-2	CASSRDLKVNTGELFF	TGTGCCAGCAGCCGCGACCTAAAGGTGAACACCGGGGAGCTGTTTTTT
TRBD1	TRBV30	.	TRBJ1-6	CAWVAMGQRNSPLHF	TGTGCCTGGGTGGCCATGGGACAGCGCAATTCACCCCTCCACTTT
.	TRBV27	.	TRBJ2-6	CATSRANVLTF	TGTGCCACCTCCCGGGCCAACGTCCTGACTTTC
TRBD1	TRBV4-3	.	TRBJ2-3	CASSLGQAGQDTQYF	TGCGCCAGCAGCCTCGGACAGGCCGGACAAGATACGCAGTATTTT
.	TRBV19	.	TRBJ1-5	CASSMADLYQLAQHF	TGTGCCAGTAGTATGGCCGACCTCTATCAATTAGCCCAGCATTTT
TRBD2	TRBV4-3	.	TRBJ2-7	CASSQGPSGSYEQYF	TGCGCCAGCAGCCAGGGCCCTAGCGGGAGCTACGAGCAGTACTTC
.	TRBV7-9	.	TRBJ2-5	CASSLGALGGQLKGYF	TGTGCCAGCAGCTTAGGCGCTTTGGGGGGACAGTTAAAGGGGTACTTC
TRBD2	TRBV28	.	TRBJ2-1	CASRRGTSGYNEQFF	TGTGCCAGCCGCCGGGGGACTAGCGGGTACAATGAGCAGTTCTTC
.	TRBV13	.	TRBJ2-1	CASSRGLHEQFF	TGTGCCAGCAGCCGCGGGTTACATGAGCAGTTCTTC
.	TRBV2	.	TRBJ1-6	CASIRSYNSPLHF	TGTGCCAGCATCCGCAGTTATAATTCACCCCTCCACTTT
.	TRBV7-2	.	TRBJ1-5	CASSLGTRESQPQHF	TGTGCCAGCAGCTTAGGGACACGGGAGAGTCAGCCCCAGCATTTT
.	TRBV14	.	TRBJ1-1	CASSQVRTEAFF	TGTGCCAGCAGCCAGGTTAGGACTGAAGCTTTCTTT
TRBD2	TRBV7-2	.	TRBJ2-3	CASSFSSRLATDTQYF	TGTGCCAGCAGCTTCAGCTCCCGACTAGCGACAGATACGCAGTATTTT
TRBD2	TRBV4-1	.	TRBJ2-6	CASSQGFLAGDDSGANVLTF	TGCGCCAGCAGCCAAGGCTTTTTAGCGGGTGATGACTCTGGGGCCAACGTCCTGACTTTC
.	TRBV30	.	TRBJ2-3	CAWSRGVDTQYF	TGTGCCTGGAGTCGGGGAGTGGATACGCAGTATTTT
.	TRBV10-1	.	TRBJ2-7	CASSESGGQQYF	TGCGCCAGCAGTGAGTCGGGCGGGCAGCAGTACTTC
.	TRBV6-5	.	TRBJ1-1	CASKTSRVDTEAFF	TGTGCCAGCAAAACCTCCAGGGTCGACACTGAAGCTTTCTTT
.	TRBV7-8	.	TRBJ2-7	CATNPGTGSATYEQYF	TGTGCCACCAACCCTGGAACAGGTTCTGCGACCTACGAGCAGTACTTC
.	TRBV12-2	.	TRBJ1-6	CASRLAGQAEVSPLHF	TGTGCAAGTCGCTTAGCGGGACAGGCTGAAGTTTCACCCCTCCACTTT
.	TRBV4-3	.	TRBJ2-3	CASSQEAIRWADTQYF	TGCGCCAGCAGCCAAGAGGCTATCCGGTGGGCAGATACGCAGTATTTT
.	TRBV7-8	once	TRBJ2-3	CASSLANGTPLPSQYF	TGTGCCAGCAGCTTAGCCAACGGGACTCCCCTCCCCTCGCAGTATTTT
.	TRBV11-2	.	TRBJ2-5	CASSLGGIETQYF	TGTGCCAGCAGCTTAGGGGGAATTGAGACCCAGTACTTC
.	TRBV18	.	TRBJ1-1	CASSPPLSAMSTEAFF	TGTGCCAGCTCACCACCTTTGTCGGCGATGAGCACTGAAGCTTTCTTT
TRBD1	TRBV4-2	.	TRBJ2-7	CASSRWTGKLSSGEQYF	TGTGCCAGCAGCCGGTGGACAGGGAAGTTGTCGTCTGGCGAGCAGTACTTC
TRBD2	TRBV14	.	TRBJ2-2	CASSQGSGVNTGELFF	TGTGCCAGCAGCCAAGGGAGCGGGGTGAACACCGGGGAGCTGTTTTTT